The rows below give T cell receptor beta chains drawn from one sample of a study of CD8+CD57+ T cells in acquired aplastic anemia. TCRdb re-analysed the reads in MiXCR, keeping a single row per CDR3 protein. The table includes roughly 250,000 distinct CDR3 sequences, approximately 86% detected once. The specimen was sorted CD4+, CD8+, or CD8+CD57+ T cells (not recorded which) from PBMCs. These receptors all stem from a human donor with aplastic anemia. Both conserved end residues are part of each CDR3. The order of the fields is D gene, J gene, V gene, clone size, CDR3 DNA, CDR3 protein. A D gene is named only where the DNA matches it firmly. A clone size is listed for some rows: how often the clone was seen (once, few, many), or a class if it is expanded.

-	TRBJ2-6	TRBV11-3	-	TGTGCCAGCACCTTAGATCGGGTCCCCTCTGGGGCCAACGTCCTGACTTTC	CASTLDRVPSGANVLTF
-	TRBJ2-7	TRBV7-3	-	TGTGCTAGCCCGGGGGGCCTATCCTACGAGCAGTACTTC	CASPGGLSYEQYF
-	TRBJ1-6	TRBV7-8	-	TGTGCCAGCAGCTTCGCCGGAGGTCCCTATACTCAGTCCCTCCACTTT	CASSFAGGPYTQSLHF
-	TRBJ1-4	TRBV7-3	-	TGTGCCAGCAGCGAATCAGGCGGAGGGCAAGATGAAGCTAAACTGTTTTTT	CASSESGGGQDEAKLFF
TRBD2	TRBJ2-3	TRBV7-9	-	TGTGCCTACGGGGTAGCGGGGTACCCCGATACCCAGTATTTT	CAYGVAGYPDTQYF
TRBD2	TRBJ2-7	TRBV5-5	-	TGTGCCAGCAGCGTTACTAGCGTCCACGAGCAGTACTTC	CASSVTSVHEQYF
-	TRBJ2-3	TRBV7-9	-	TGTGCCAGCAGCCGGGGGGCCGGAGATACGCAGTATTTT	CASSRGAGDTQYF
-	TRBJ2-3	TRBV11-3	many	TGTGCCAGCGGCTTAGAGGTGACAGATACGCAGTATTTT	CASGLEVTDTQYF
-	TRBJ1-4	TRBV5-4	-	TGTGCCAGCAGCTTTACCGGCACGGGGCGCAGGGAAAAACTGTTTTTT	CASSFTGTGRREKLFF
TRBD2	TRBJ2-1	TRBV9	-	TGTGCCAGCACCAGTGCGGGGGGGACGAATGAGCAGTTCTTC	CASTSAGGTNEQFF
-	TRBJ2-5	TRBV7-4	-	TGTGCCAGCAGCTCCTCAGGGGAGGACGAAGAGACCCAGAACTTC	CASSSSGEDEETQNF
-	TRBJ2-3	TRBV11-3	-	TGTGCCAGCAGCTTAGAGCAGACAGGACCAGATACGCAGTATTTT	CASSLEQTGPDTQYF
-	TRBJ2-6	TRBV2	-	TGTGCCAGCAGCGTCGCGGGTAGAGACGGGGCCAACGTCCTGACTTTC	CASSVAGRDGANVLTF
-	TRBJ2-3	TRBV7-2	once	TGTGCCAGCAGCGAAATTGGTGGAGATACGCAGTATTTT	CASSEIGGDTQYF
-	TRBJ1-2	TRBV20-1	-	TGCAGTGCCCCACCCGGGACAACGAACTATGGCTACACCTTC	CSAPPGTTNYGYTF
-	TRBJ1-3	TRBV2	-	TGTGCCAGCAGTGAAAAACGGTGGAGCTCTGGAAACACCATATATTTT	CASSEKRWSSGNTIYF
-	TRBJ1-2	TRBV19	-	TGTGCCAGTAGTATGGGGCAACACCTAAACTATGGCTACACCTTC	CASSMGQHLNYGYTF
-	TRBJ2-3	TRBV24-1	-	TGTGCCACCAGGGCAGGGGGGGCTGAGTCAGATACGCAGTATTTT	CATRAGGAESDTQYF
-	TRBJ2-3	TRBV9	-	TGTGCCAGCAGCTTAGCGTCAGATACCCATTATTTTTATTTT	CASSLASDTHYFYF
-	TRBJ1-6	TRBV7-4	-	TGTGCCAGCAGCTTTGTCAGGGGTCTATCACCCCTCCACTTT	CASSFVRGLSPLHF
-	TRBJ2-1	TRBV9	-	TGTGCCAGCAGCGCAGGGGTTACTGCGCAACAGTTCTTC	CASSAGVTAQQFF
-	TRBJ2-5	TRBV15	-	TGTGCCTCCAGCGGAGGCAGCGCGAAAGAGACCCAGTACTTC	CASSGGSAKETQYF
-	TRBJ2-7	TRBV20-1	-	TGCAGTGCTAGTCTGTCGAGGTTTACCTACGAGCAGTACTTC	CSASLSRFTYEQYF
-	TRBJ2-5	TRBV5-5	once	TGTGCCGGCAGCGGGTCCAGGGAGACCCAGTACTTC	CAGSGSRETQYF
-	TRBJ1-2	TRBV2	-	TGCGCCAGCAGCGACGGGGGCACAGATACGCAGAACTTC	CASSDGGTDTQNF
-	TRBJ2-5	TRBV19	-	TGTGCCAGCAGTTTAGCCCGCGGGACAAAAAAGACCCAGTACTTC	CASSLARGTKKTQYF
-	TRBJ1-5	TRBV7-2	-	TGTGCCAGCAGCGTAGCGGTATCGACCGGTCCGCCGTATCATTTT	CASSVAVSTGPPYHF
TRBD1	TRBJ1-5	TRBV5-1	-	TGTGCCACCAGACAGGGTATGGGGCAGCAGCATTTT	CATRQGMGQQHF
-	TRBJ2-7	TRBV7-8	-	TGTGCCAGCAGCTTAGCGGGAGCTCCCGATGAGCAGTACTTC	CASSLAGAPDEQYF
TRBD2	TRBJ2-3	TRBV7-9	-	TGTGCCAGCAGCGTTCAGGGACGCGGGGGAGATACTGAGTATTTT	CASSVQGRGGDTEYF
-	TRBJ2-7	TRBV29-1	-	TGCAGCGTTGTCAGGGGAAGGGGCGAGCAGTACTTC	CSVVRGRGEQYF
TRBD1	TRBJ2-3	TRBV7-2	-	TGTGCCAGCAGCTTAAGTCAGGGGGCGAAGGGCTACACGTATTTT	CASSLSQGAKGYTYF
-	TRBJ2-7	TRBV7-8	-	TGTGCCAGCAGCTTCGTGCAAGGTAACGATAAGCAGTATTTC	CASSFVQGNDKQYF
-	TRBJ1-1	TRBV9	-	TGTGCCAGCAGCCCCTGGACTAGCGGGAGTAAAGAGACTGAAGCTTTCTTT	CASSPWTSGSKETEAFF
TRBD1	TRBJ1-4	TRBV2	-	TGTGCCAGCAGCGTGGACAGGGGGCGCAGGGAAAAACTGTTTTTT	CASSVDRGRREKLFF
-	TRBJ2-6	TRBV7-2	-	TGTGCCAGCAGCTTGGCAGGTAGCGACGGGGATGGCTACCTGACTTTC	CASSLAGSDGDGYLTF
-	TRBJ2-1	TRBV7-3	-	TGTGCCCCTAGTTGGGAGGATGGTAACAATGAGCAGTTCTTC	CAPSWEDGNNEQFF
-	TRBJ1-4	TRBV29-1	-	TGCAGCGTTGAAGATCAGGCGGAAAAACTGTTTTTT	CSVEDQAEKLFF
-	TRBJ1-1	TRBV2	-	TGTGCCAGCAGCGTAGAGAGGAAAACTGAAGCGTTCTTT	CASSVERKTEAFF
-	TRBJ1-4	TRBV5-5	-	TGCGCCAGCAGCTTCCTACAAGGGACTAGTGAAAAACTGTTTTTT	CASSFLQGTSEKLFF
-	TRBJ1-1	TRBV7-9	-	TGTGCCAGCAGCTCCCAGGGAACGAACACTGAAGCTTTCTTT	CASSSQGTNTEAFF
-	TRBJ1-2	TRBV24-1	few	TGTGCCACCAGTGTTGGTTCGGACAGCTATGGCTACACCTTC	CATSVGSDSYGYTF
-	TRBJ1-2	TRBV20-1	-	TGCAGTGTCACGACGCCACTGACATATGGCTACACCTTC	CSVTTPLTYGYTF
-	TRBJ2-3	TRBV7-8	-	TGTGCCAGCAGCCGAGTGGGACGGACCACCGCAGATACGCAGTATTTT	CASSRVGRTTADTQYF
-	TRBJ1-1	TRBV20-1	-	TGCAGTGCCATTAGACACCCAGGGATCTACACTGAAGCTTTCTTT	CSAIRHPGIYTEAFF
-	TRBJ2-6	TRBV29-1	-	TGCAGCGTTACAGGGGGGGCCAACGTCCTGACTTTC	CSVTGGANVLTF
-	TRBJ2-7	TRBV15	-	TGTGCCACCAGCGGAGGTGGGCAGCTAGACGAGCAGTACTTC	CATSGGGQLDEQYF
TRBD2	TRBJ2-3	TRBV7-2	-	TGTGCCAGCAGCTTTGCTCGGGACTACAATGAGCAGTTTTTT	CASSFARDYNEQFF
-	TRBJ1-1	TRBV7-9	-	TGTGCCAGCAGCTTGGGACCGACAGACAACGGCTACGCCTTCTTT	CASSLGPTDNGYAFF
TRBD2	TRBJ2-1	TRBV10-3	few	TGTGCCATCAAGACTAGCGGGAGAGACAATGAGCAGTTCTTC	CAIKTSGRDNEQFF
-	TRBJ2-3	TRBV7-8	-	TGTGCCAGCGGGGACGGGGGCACAGATACGCAGAAGTTTTATTTT	CASGDGGTDTQKFYF
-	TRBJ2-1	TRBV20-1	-	TGCAGTGCTAGTGTGGGGGGATCTTTGAATGAGCAGTTCTTC	CSASVGGSLNEQFF
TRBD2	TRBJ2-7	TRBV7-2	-	TGTGCCAGCAGACGAGGGACTAGCGGAGCTAGCTCCTACGAGCAGTACTTC	CASRRGTSGASSYEQYF
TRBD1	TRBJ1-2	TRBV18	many	TGTGCCAGCTCAAAACCGGGACAGGGTCTCGACTATGGCTACACCTTC	CASSKPGQGLDYGYTF
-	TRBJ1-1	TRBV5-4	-	TGTGCCAGCAGTGCGGCTAGCGGGGTGATGAACACTGAAGCTTTCTTT	CASSAASGVMNTEAFF